The 17 T cell receptor beta chains below come from one sample, sequenced in a study of blood T cell repertoires in COVID-19. Assay: immunoSEQ multiplex PCR; the TCRdb copy retains only in-frame clones and omits some. Here the sample spans 200,000 to 300,000 clones, around nine tenths being singletons. Material: peripheral blood. The source of these receptors is a middle-aged man who had recovered from COVID-19.

The rearrangement links TRBV5-1 to TRBJ2-1; TRBD2 matches at 7 bases. The CDR3 spans 14 residues. V shed 4 bases and J 8 bases; nucleotides not matched to a gene: 9. The germline CDR1 and CDR2 sequences are SGHRS and YFSETQ. The CDR3 here is CASSPDPRGDEQFF. CDR3 nucleotide sequence: TGCGCCAGCAGCCCCGACCCCCGGGGGGATGAGCAGTTCTTC.

V and J are TRBV2 and TRBJ2-5; 12 positions agree with TRBD2. The junction had 4 bases not matched to a gene; V was cut back by 4 bases and J by 7 bases. This CDR3 region has 14 residues. In germline, CDR1 is SNHLY, CDR2 FYNNEI. The CDR3, as DNA: TGTGCCAGCAGTGGACTAGCGGGAGTGGGGACCCAGTACTTC. Encoded protein: CASSGLAGVGTQYF.

The CDR3 nucleotides read TGTGCCAGCAGTTACGACCGTAGCGGGAACTACGAGCAGTACTTC. Its protein product is CASSYDRSGNYEQYF. This chain uses TRBV6-2 or TRBV6-3 with TRBJ2-7; TRBD2 matches at 8 bases. This CDR3 region has 15 residues. CDR1 MNHEY and CDR2 SVGEGT come from the germline V gene. V lost 2 bases and J lost 3; bases outside the gene matches: 6.

This clone has a single count. The chain uses TRBV11-2 and TRBJ2-3; TRBD2 matches 13 bases. Germline V gives CDR1 SGHAT, CDR2 FQNNGV. The length of the CDR3 is 17 residues. The trim removed 6 bases at V and 0 bases at J, leaving 6 bases unmatched. The DNA of the CDR3 is TGTGCCAGCAGAGATCGGACTAGCGGGGGCAGCACAGATACGCAGTATTTT. This translates into CASRDRTSGGSTDTQYF.

J is TRBJ2-7 and V is TRBV27, with a tentative D call TRBD1 (6 bases). The V end lost 5 bases, the J end lost 0 bases, and 17 bases lay between the germline ends. The CDR3 length is 16 residues. Germline CDR1 is MNHEY and CDR2 is SMNVEV (reference sequence). CDR3 nucleotides: TGTGCCAGCAGTCAAACTGTGGGGGCCTCCTCCTACGAGCAGTACTTC. It translates to CASSQTVGASSYEQYF.

The chain is built from TRBV2 and TRBJ2-2; D gene uncertain. This CDR3 comprises 16 residues. Trimming left V 4 bases short and J 0 bases short, with 12 bases between. CDR1 is SNHLY and CDR2 is FYNNEI in the germline V gene. The CDR3 coding sequence is TGTGCCAGCAGTGGTGTCTTCCCTACGAACACCGGGGAGCTGTTTTTT. Protein sequence: CASSGVFPTNTGELFF.

The rearrangement joins TRBV5-4 to TRBJ1-2; D may be TRBD1 (6 bases). Trimming shortened V by 4 bases and J by 3 bases, and 16 bases separated the two germline ends. CDR3 size: 15 residues. Germline CDR1 reads SGHNT; CDR2 reads YYREEE (reference sequence). The CDR3 protein is CASSDDRRGDYGYTF. The CDR3 nucleotides read TGTGCCAGCAGCGACGACAGGCGGGGGGACTATGGCTACACCTTC.

Ten or more counts support this clone. The rearrangement joins TRBV19 to TRBJ1-2; weak D call: TRBD1 (6 bases). V shed 5 bases and J shed 3 bases, with 13 bases lying between them. CDR1 and CDR2 from the germline V gene are LNHDA and SQIVND (reference sequence). CDR3 length: 14 residues. The CDR3 spells CASSPAGAYYGYTF. CDR3 DNA sequence: TGTGCCAGTAGTCCGGCAGGGGCGTACTATGGCTACACCTTC.

The chain uses TRBV24-1 and TRBJ2-4; D might be TRBD2 (6 bases). Germline V gives CDR1 KGHDR, CDR2 SFDVKD. The CDR3 is made up of 15 amino acids. Trimming took 5 bases from V and 3 from J, leaving 13 bases between them. The CDR3 sequence is CATSGLPSDKNIQYF. CDR3 DNA: TGTGCCACCAGTGGCCTTCCTAGCGACAAAAACATTCAGTACTTC.

The V call is TRBV27, the J call TRBJ1-1; D unresolved. Germline CDR1 reads MNHEY; CDR2 reads SMNVEV (reference sequence). V dropped 5 bases and J dropped 11 bases, with 18 bases sitting between them. The CDR3 covers 13 residues. CDR3 sequence reads: CASSPLPQYDAFF. The CDR3 DNA reads as TGTGCCAGCAGTCCCCTCCCCCAGTATGATGCTTTCTTT.

The V and J genes are TRBV19 and TRBJ2-2; D unclear. The CDR3 length is 16 residues. In germline, CDR1 is LNHDA, CDR2 SQIVND (reference sequence). The ends were cut back, 3 bases at V and 5 bases at J, with 16 bases in the middle. CDR3 residues: CASSIPRATQTGELFF. In DNA form, the CDR3 reads TGTGCCAGTAGTATCCCCCGCGCAACCCAAACCGGGGAGCTGTTTTTT.

This chain joins TRBV6-5 and TRBJ2-5; TRBD2 agrees at 8 bases. Germline CDR1 is MNHEY and CDR2 is SVGAGI. V was pared by 0 bases and J by 7 bases, with 4 bases of the junction left unmatched. This CDR3 has 14 residues. The CDR3 DNA follows: TGTGCCAGCAGTTACTCGGGCGGGGGGAGGACCCAGTACTTC. Translated, it gives CASSYSGGGRTQYF.

A few counts support this clone. The chain couples TRBV29-1 to TRBJ1-5; 7 nucleotides match TRBD1. CDR1 and CDR2 (germline): SQVTM, ANQGSEA. V was pared by 4 bases and J by 5 bases, with 5 bases of the junction left unmatched. This CDR3 has 13 residues. The CDR3 spells CSVGQGADQPQHF. CDR3 nucleotides: TGCAGCGTTGGACAGGGCGCTGATCAGCCCCAGCATTTT.

This sequence joins TRBV2 and TRBJ1-2, with D unresolved. Per germline, CDR1 SNHLY and CDR2 FYNNEI. The V and J ends lost 6 bases and 8 bases respectively, with 13 bases between them. CDR3 length: 12 amino acids. The CDR3 sequence: CASRAAAGGYTF. Here the CDR3 DNA reads TGTGCCAGCAGGGCAGCGGCGGGAGGCTACACCTTC.

The chain employs TRBV12-3 or TRBV12-4 and TRBJ1-2; possibly TRBD1 for D (6 bases). The V gene lost 4 bases and the J gene lost 7 bases, with 10 bases spanning the gap. The CDR3 extends over 12 amino acids. CDR3 amino acids: CASSSTGFGYTF. The CDR3 nucleotides are TGTGCCAGCAGTTCCACAGGGTTTGGCTACACCTTC.

The V and J genes are TRBV5-1 and TRBJ2-5; 7 bases match TRBD1. The trim removed 4 bases at V and 2 bases at J, leaving 5 bases unmatched. In germline, CDR1 is SGHRS, CDR2 YFSETQ. The CDR3 totals 14 residues. The CDR3 DNA sequence: TGCGCCAGCAGCCCCGACAGGGTACAAGAGACCCAGTACTTC. It encodes CASSPDRVQETQYF.

V gene TRBV6-2 or TRBV6-3 combines with J gene TRBJ2-2, with 10 bases fitting TRBD2. The CDR3 runs 20 residues. Germline lookup yields CDR1 MNHEY and CDR2 SVGEGT. V shed 4 bases and J 4 bases; nucleotides not matched to a gene: 18. CDR3 sequence reads: CASSSPHSVAGGRRTGELFF. CDR3 nucleotide sequence: TGTGCCAGCAGTTCTCCCCATAGCGTAGCGGGGGGCCGTCGCACCGGGGAGCTGTTTTTT.